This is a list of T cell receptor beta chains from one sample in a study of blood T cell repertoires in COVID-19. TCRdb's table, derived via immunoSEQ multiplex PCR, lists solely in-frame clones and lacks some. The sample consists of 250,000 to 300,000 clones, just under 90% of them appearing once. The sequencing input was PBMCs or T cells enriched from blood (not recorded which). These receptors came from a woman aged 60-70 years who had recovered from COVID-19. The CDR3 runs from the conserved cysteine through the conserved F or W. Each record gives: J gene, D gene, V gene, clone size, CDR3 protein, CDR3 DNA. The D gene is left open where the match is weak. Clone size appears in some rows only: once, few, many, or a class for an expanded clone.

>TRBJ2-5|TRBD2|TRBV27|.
CASSLWGLAGAETQYF
TGTGCCAGCAGTTTATGGGGACTAGCGGGCGCAGAGACCCAGTACTTC
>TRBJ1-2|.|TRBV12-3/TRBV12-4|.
CASSFGQNYGYTF
TGTGCCAGCAGTTTTGGACAGAATTATGGCTACACCTTC
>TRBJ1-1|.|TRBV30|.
CAWSVYVSTEAFF
TGTGCCTGGAGTGTATATGTTTCCACTGAAGCTTTCTTT
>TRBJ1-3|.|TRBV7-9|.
CASSPFSVSGNTIYF
TGTGCCAGCAGCCCCTTTTCGGTCTCTGGAAACACCATATATTTT
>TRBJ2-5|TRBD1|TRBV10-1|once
CASSDGQGLETQYF
TGCGCCAGCAGTGATGGACAGGGTTTGGAGACCCAGTACTTC
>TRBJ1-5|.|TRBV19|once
CASRGQRQPQHF
TGTGCCAGTAGGGGGCAAAGGCAGCCCCAGCATTTT
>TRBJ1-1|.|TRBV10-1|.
CASSVQGRGEAFF
TGCGCCAGCAGTGTCCAGGGGAGGGGTGAAGCTTTCTTT
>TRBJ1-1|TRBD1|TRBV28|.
CASSLWQGVGNTEAFF
TGTGCCAGCAGTTTATGGCAGGGGGTCGGGAACACTGAAGCTTTCTTT
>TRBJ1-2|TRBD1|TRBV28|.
CASSYPGQGNGYTF
TGTGCCAGCAGTTATCCGGGACAGGGTAATGGCTACACCTTC
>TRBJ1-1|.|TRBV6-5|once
CASSYSSRNTEAFF
TGTGCCAGCAGTTACTCTTCCAGGAACACTGAAGCTTTCTTT
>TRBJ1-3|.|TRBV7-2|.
CASSLEAGSGNTIYF
TGTGCCAGCAGCTTAGAGGCGGGATCGGGAAACACCATATATTTT
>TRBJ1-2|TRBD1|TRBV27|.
CASSPWDRANYGYTF
TGTGCCAGCAGTCCCTGGGACAGGGCTAACTATGGCTACACCTTC
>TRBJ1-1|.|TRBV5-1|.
CASSPKQGQNTEAFF
TGCGCCAGCAGCCCCAAACAGGGCCAGAACACTGAAGCTTTCTTT
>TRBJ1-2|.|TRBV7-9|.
CATEALGYTF
TGTGCCACGGAGGCCTTAGGCTACACCTTC
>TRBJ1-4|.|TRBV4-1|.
CASNNAPTGEKLFF
TGCGCCAGCAACAACGCGCCGACGGGTGAAAAACTGTTTTTT
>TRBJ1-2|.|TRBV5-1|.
CASSLDGGNYGYTF
TGCGCCAGCAGCTTGGATGGGGGGAACTATGGCTACACCTTC
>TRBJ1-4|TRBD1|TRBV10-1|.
CASSPRTGKEGKLFF
TGCGCCAGCAGTCCCCGGACAGGAAAAGAGGGAAAACTGTTTTTT
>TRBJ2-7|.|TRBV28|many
CASSSAYEQYF
TGTGCCAGCAGTTCGGCCTACGAGCAGTACTTC
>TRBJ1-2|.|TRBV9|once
CASSSRVGGYTF
TGTGCCAGCAGCTCCAGGGTCGGGGGCTACACCTTC
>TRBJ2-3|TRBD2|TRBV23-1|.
CASLGLAGIHKVADTQYF
TGCGCCAGCCTGGGACTAGCGGGGATCCACAAAGTCGCAGATACGCAGTATTTT
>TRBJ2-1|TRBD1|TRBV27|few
CATFSGGTHNEQFF
TGTGCCACCTTTTCAGGGGGCACTCACAATGAGCAGTTCTTC
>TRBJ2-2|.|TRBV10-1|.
CASSLTATGELFF
TGCGCCAGCAGTTTAACAGCTACCGGGGAGCTGTTTTTT
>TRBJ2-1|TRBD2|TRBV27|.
CASSLEREGEQFF
TGTGCCAGCAGTTTGGAGCGGGAAGGTGAGCAGTTCTTC
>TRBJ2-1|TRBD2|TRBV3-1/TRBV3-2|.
CASSQDTWREAHEQFF
TGTGCCAGCAGCCAAGATACCTGGCGGGAGGCTCATGAGCAGTTCTTC
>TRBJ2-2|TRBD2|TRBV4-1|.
CASSQALRGRTGELFF
TGCGCCAGCAGCCAAGCACTGCGGGGGAGGACCGGGGAGCTGTTTTTT
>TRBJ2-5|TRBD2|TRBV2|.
CASNQAGAPVTQYF
TGTGCCAGCAATCAAGCGGGGGCCCCGGTTACCCAGTACTTC
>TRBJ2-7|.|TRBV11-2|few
CASSPVTQLASSYEQYF
TGTGCCAGCAGCCCTGTCACTCAACTAGCAAGCTCCTACGAGCAGTACTTC
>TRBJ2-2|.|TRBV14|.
CASSQVRAGELFF
TGTGCCAGCAGCCAAGTCCGGGCCGGGGAGCTGTTTTTT
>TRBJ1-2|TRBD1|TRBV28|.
CASRLTGGGYTF
TGTGCCAGCAGGCTGACAGGGGGTGGCTACACCTTC
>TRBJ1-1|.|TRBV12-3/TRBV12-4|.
CASSLEAGKRAFF
TGTGCCAGCAGCCTAGAGGCCGGGAAACGGGCTTTCTTT
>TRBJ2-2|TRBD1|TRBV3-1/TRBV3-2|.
CASRDTGGTGELFF
TGTGCCAGCAGGGACACAGGGGGAACCGGGGAGCTGTTTTTT
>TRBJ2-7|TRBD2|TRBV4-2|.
CASSQEGGGLAGAYEQYF
TGTGCCAGCAGCCAAGAGGGGGGTGGCCTAGCGGGCGCCTACGAGCAGTACTTC
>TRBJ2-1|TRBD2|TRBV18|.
CASSPLTSGRYNEQFF
TGTGCCAGCTCACCTCTCACTAGCGGGAGATACAATGAGCAGTTCTTC
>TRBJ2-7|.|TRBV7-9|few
CASSLGGTMTYEQYF
TGTGCCAGCAGCTTAGGTGGGACAATGACCTACGAGCAGTACTTC
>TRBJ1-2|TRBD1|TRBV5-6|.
CASSPPDRGYGYTF
TGTGCCAGCAGCCCCCCCGACAGGGGTTATGGCTACACCTTC
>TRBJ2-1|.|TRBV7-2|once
CASSLVGSWNEQFF
TGTGCCAGCAGCTTAGTAGGTAGCTGGAATGAGCAGTTCTTC
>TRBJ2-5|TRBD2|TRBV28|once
CASSLAGGPETQYF
TGTGCCAGCAGTTTAGCGGGGGGGCCAGAGACCCAGTACTTC
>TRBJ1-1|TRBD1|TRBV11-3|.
CASSRGQGETEAFF
TGTGCCAGCAGCCGGGGACAGGGTGAAACTGAAGCTTTCTTT
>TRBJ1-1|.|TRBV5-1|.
CASSLFISRGTEAFF
TGCGCCAGCAGCTTGTTTATCTCAAGGGGCACTGAAGCTTTCTTT
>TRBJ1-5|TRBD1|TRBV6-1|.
CASSAIIGQGNQPQHF
TGTGCCAGCAGTGCAATTATAGGACAGGGCAATCAGCCCCAGCATTTT
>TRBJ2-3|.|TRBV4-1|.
CASSQDGSATSTDTQYF
TGCGCCAGCAGCCAAGATGGAAGCGCCACTAGCACAGATACGCAGTATTTT
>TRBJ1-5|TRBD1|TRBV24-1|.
CATSDHRDSQPQHF
TGTGCCACCAGTGATCATCGGGACAGTCAGCCCCAGCATTTT
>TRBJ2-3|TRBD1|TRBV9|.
CASSVGQGAMDTQYF
TGTGCCAGCAGCGTAGGACAGGGGGCCATGGATACGCAGTATTTT
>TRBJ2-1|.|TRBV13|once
CASSLDRHLNEQFF
TGTGCCAGCAGCTTAGACAGACACCTAAATGAGCAGTTCTTC
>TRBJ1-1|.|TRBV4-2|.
CASSQDPTGITEAFF
TGTGCCAGCAGCCAAGATCCCACAGGCATCACTGAAGCTTTCTTT
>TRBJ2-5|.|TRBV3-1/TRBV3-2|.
CASSQSQETQYF
TGTGCCAGCAGCCAGAGCCAAGAGACCCAGTACTTC
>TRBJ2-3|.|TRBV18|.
CASSPPGLSTDTQYF
TGTGCCAGCTCACCACCGGGGCTAAGCACAGATACGCAGTATTTT
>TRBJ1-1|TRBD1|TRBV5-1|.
CASSLGGTDEAFF
TGCGCCAGCAGCTTGGGAGGGACAGATGAAGCTTTCTTT
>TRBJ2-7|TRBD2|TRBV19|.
CASSMSAGGEYEQYF
TGTGCCAGTAGTATGTCGGCGGGGGGTGAGTACGAGCAGTACTTC
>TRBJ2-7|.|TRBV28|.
CASRRRGSSYEQYF
TGTGCCAGCAGAAGAAGGGGAAGCTCCTACGAGCAGTACTTC
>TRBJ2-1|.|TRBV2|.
CATHGQSLFNEQFF
TGTGCCACCCACGGACAAAGTCTTTTCAATGAGCAGTTCTTC
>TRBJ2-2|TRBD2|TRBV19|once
CASRPPGEGLTGELFF
TGTGCCAGTAGACCCCCTGGGGAGGGCCTGACCGGGGAGCTGTTTTTT
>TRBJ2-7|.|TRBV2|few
CASSRETSYEQYF
TGTGCCAGCAGCCGGGAGACTAGCTACGAGCAGTACTTC
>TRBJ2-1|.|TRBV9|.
CASGGLVEQFF
TGTGCCAGCGGAGGGTTGGTTGAGCAGTTCTTC
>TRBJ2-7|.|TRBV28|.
CASSLYQGRDEQYF
TGTGCCAGCAGTTTATACCAGGGGAGAGACGAGCAGTACTTC
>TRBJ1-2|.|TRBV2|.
CASRWDNPEGYTF
TGTGCCAGCAGATGGGACAACCCTGAGGGCTACACCTTC
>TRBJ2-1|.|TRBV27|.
CASSLGGRVSYNEQFF
TGTGCCAGCAGTTTGGGGGGGCGGGTCTCCTACAATGAGCAGTTCTTC
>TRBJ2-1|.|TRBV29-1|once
CSWWDMGDNEQFF
TGCAGCTGGTGGGACATGGGCGACAATGAGCAGTTCTTC
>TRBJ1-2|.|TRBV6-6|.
CASSPGQFSGYTF
TGTGCCAGCAGTCCCGGACAGTTCTCTGGCTACACCTTC